This TCR beta chain comes out of a study of cytomegalovirus exposure and HLA in healthy donors. Study overall: Most donors, roughly 82% of over 300 genotyped, fell in the Caucasian-associated ancestry cluster.

Whole-study results and caveats: Through in vitro validation, a few CMV-associated chains were shown to be specific for CMV antigens.

Amplification used 60 Vbeta primers and 13 Jbeta primers. Using immunoSEQ multiplex PCR, the repertoire was profiled, and TCRdb retains in-frame clones only, with some absent. Of about 190,000 clones in the sample, roughly 80% were seen once. Remarks on this clone: Its antigen is still unknown.

V shed 6 bases and J shed 0 bases, with 12 bases lying between them. Germline values: CDR1 LNHDA, CDR2 SQIVND (reference sequence). The CDR3 extends over 15 amino acids. The V and J genes are TRBV19 and TRBJ1-5; D unresolved. Source material: PBMCs. The receptor was isolated from a woman aged 18 to 35 in good health and CMV-seronegative. Here the CDR3 DNA reads TGTGCCAGTAGCCCCTCCAGAAATAGCAATCAGCCCCAGCATTTT. It encodes CASSPSRNSNQPQHF.